This T cell receptor (beta chain) is from a study of T cell responses to AZD1222 COVID-19 vaccine. Pooling covered second doses at about 4 or about 12 weeks. The V gene's germline CDR1 is LGHDT and CDR2 YNNKEL (reference sequence). There are 14 residues in the CDR3. The V gene lost 0 bases and the J gene lost 5 bases, with 10 bases spanning the gap. Data came from immunoSEQ multiplex PCR; TCRdb stores just in-frame clones and leaves some out. Of some 250,000 clones in the sample, 94% are singletons; the top ten hold roughly 0.51%. This TCR was sampled from an adult who received the AZD1222 COVID-19 vaccine. The J gene is TRBJ1-2, the V gene TRBV3-1 (or the pseudogene TRBV3-2); a weak D match, TRBD1 (6 bases). Sequencing used peripheral blood, obtained 28 days after the second AZD1222 dose. The CDR3 here is CASSQDQGPYGYTF. The CDR3 nucleotides are TGTGCCAGCAGCCAAGACCAGGGGCCTTATGGCTACACCTTC.